These 18 T cell receptor beta chains were all obtained from the same sample, sequenced in a study of blood T cell repertoires in COVID-19. Here immunoSEQ multiplex PCR was the method, and the copy in TCRdb shows in-frame clones only, minus some. Of under 400,000 clones listed, roughly 87% are singletons. Sample: peripheral blood. All receptors come from a woman aged 55-75 years with COVID-19, enrolled during active disease.

This chain links TRBV12-1 with TRBJ2-3; TRBD2 reflects the table's D call only, with no check against the DNA. TRBV12-1 is marked as a pseudogene. This CDR3 has 19 residues. CDR3 protein: CASSCGLAGGPYSSDTQYF. The DNA for the CDR3 is TGTGCCAGCAGCTGCGGACTAGCGGGGGGGCCTTACTCTTCAGATACGCAGTATTTT.

This chain connects TRBV25-1 to TRBJ2-7, with D possibly being TRBD2 (6 bases). The length of the CDR3 is 13 residues. Germline V gives CDR1 MGHDK, CDR2 SYGVNS. The V end lost 4 bases, the J end lost 3 bases, and 10 bases lay between the germline ends. CDR3 DNA sequence: TGTGCCAGCAGTGCCGGAGGGTACTACGAGCAGTACTTC. It codes for CASSAGGYYEQYF.

This rearrangement joins TRBV5-1 to TRBJ1-2; D gene uncertain. CDR3 length: 11 residues. Germline assignment: CDR1 SGHRS and CDR2 YFSETQ. Trimming cost V 0 bases and J 8 bases, with 5 bases left between them. DNA of the CDR3: TGCGCCAGCAGCTTGGACAGAGGCTACACCTTC. This codes for CASSLDRGYTF. The full variable domain, its missing parts supplied by reference TRBV5-1 and TRBJ1-2, is KAGVTQTPRYLIKTRGQQVTLSCSPISGHRSVSWYQQTPGQGLQFLFEYFSETQRNKGNFPGRFSGRQFSNSRSEMNVSTLELGDSALYLCASSLDRGYTFGSGTRLTVV.

This sequence joins TRBV4-1 and TRBJ2-1; TRBD1 matches 7 bases. Trimming took 11 bases from V and 0 from J; bases not matched to a gene: 19. The CDR3 spans 18 residues. The germline V gene has CDR1 MGHRA and CDR2 YSYEKL. CDR3 nucleotide sequence: TGCGCCGGAAGAGAGGGGGCCGAGGGCCTGAGCTCCTACAATGAGCAGTTCTTC. The encoded protein is CAGREGAEGLSSYNEQFF.

The CDR3 region has the DNA TGTGCCAGCTCCCGCGGGGAGAGCTCTGGAAACACCATATATTTT. It specifies CASSRGESSGNTIYF. V gene TRBV18 combines with J gene TRBJ1-3; no clear D gene. Germline CDR1 reads KGHSH; CDR2 reads LQKENI. With 6 bases removed from V and 0 bases from J, the gap between germline ends came to 12 bases. The length of the CDR3 is 15 residues.

The chain joins TRBV9 to TRBJ1-4, with D possibly matching TRBD1 (5 bases). V was clipped by 7 bases and J by 7 bases, with 23 bases between them. The germline CDR1 and CDR2 sequences are SGDLS and YYNGEE. The CDR3 extends over 16 amino acids. CDR3 nucleotide sequence: TGTGCCAGCGACCCCGGAAGACTTCAGGGTAGTGAAAAACTGTTTTTT. This sequence encodes CASDPGRLQGSEKLFF.

The J gene is TRBJ2-5, the V gene TRBV7-2; 7 bases are shared with TRBD1. The V segment lost 5 bases and the J segment 5 bases; nucleotides outside the gene matches: 11. The V gene's germline CDR1 is SGHTA and CDR2 FQGNSA. This CDR3 is built from 15 residues. In DNA, the CDR3 is TGTGCCAGCAGCCCTAGTGGGGGACAGTGGGAGACCCAGTACTTC. It yields the protein CASSPSGGQWETQYF.

This clone occurred many times. The gene calls are TRBV6-5 and TRBJ1-1; D possibly corresponds to TRBD1 (5 bases). The CDR3 spans 15 residues. Trimming removed 7 bases at V and 5 bases at J, with 20 bases between. Germline-derived CDR1 and CDR2 are MNHEY and SVGAGI. The CDR3 loop reads CASTETSGDRTEAFF. Here the CDR3 DNA reads TGTGCCAGCACCGAGACATCGGGGGATAGGACTGAAGCTTTCTTT.

The table lists this clone with a count of one. The V gene is TRBV7-2, the J gene TRBJ1-3, with a weak D call TRBD1 (6 bases). The CDR3 sequence is 14 residues long. Germline CDR1 reads SGHTA; CDR2 reads FQGNSA. The V gene lost 10 bases and the J gene lost 0 bases, with 13 bases spanning the gap. CDR3 nucleotides: TGTGCCAAGACAGGTGCCAACTCTGGAAACACCATATATTTT. Its protein is CAKTGANSGNTIYF.

This chain uses TRBV3-1 (or the pseudogene TRBV3-2) with TRBJ2-5, with 10 bases fitting TRBD2. The CDR3 totals 17 residues. J lost 3 bases, V lost 1 base, and 8 bases had no gene match. Germline assignment: CDR1 LGHDT and CDR2 YNNKEL (reference sequence). The CDR3 reads CASSQVVSGGAEETQYF. CDR3 nucleotide sequence: TGTGCCAGCAGCCAAGTCGTCAGCGGGGGGGCCGAAGAGACCCAGTACTTC.

The chain couples TRBV10-2 to TRBJ1-5; no reliable D call. This CDR3 region has 15 residues. Between the trimmed V and J ends, which lost 6 bases and 1 base, there was a span of 13 bases. Germline CDR1 WSHSY, CDR2 SAAADI. CDR3 bases: TGCGCCAGCAGGGGGAGGCTCCTGAGCAATCAGCCCCAGCATTTT. This translates into CASRGRLLSNQPQHF.

The genes are TRBV6-1 and TRBJ1-1; 7 bases are shared with TRBD1. CDR3 length: 15 amino acids. Germline V lookup: CDR1 MNHNS, CDR2 SASEGT. The trim removed 3 bases at V and 12 bases at J, leaving 16 bases unmatched. The CDR3 sequence: CASSDNASWGQRSFF. Written as DNA, the CDR3 is TGTGCCAGCAGTGACAATGCCTCATGGGGACAGCGCTCTTTCTTT.

V is TRBV7-9 and J is TRBJ2-2, with D uncertain. The CDR3 totals 14 residues. V was cut by 8 bases and J by 0 bases, with 10 bases left in between. Germline V lookup: CDR1 SEHNR, CDR2 FQNEAQ (reference sequence). This CDR3 reads CASRPSANTGELFF. CDR3 in DNA: TGTGCCAGCCGCCCCTCGGCGAACACCGGGGAGCTGTTTTTT.

V usage is TRBV11-3 and J usage is TRBJ1-6; D remains unclear. The V and J ends lost 6 bases and 9 bases respectively, with 12 bases between them. The CDR3 runs 13 residues. In germline, CDR1 is SGHNT, CDR2 YENEEA. CDR3 loop: CASSRTRGSPLHF. The CDR3 DNA follows: TGTGCCAGCAGTAGGACCCGGGGTTCACCCCTCCACTTT. Combining the CDR3 with reference TRBV11-3 and TRBJ1-6 gives the whole variable domain EAGVVQSPRYKIIEKKQPVAFWCNPISGHNTLYWYLQNLGQGPELLIRYENEEAVDDSQLPKDRFSAERLKGVDSTLKIQPAELGDSAVYLCASSRTRGSPLHFGNGTRLTVT.

The gene calls are TRBV3-1 (or the pseudogene TRBV3-2) and TRBJ2-1; 14 bases agree with TRBD2. The CDR3 runs 15 residues. From germline, CDR1 is LGHDT and CDR2 YNNKEL (reference sequence). With V trimmed by 5 bases and J by 7 bases, 4 bases remained unmatched. The CDR3 reads CASSWTSGGWNEQFF. The CDR3 nucleotides are TGTGCCAGCAGCTGGACTAGCGGGGGGTGGAATGAGCAGTTCTTC.

The V and J genes are TRBV28 and TRBJ1-2; TRBD1 might be the D (5 bases). CDR3 size: 16 residues. V dropped 7 bases and J dropped 6 bases, with 24 bases sitting between them. Germline CDR1 reads MDHEN; CDR2 reads SYDVKM. The CDR3 loop reads CASTTSRGLSKHGYTF. CDR3 DNA sequence: TGTGCCAGCACCACATCCCGGGGACTTTCAAAGCATGGCTACACCTTC.

This chain links TRBV19 with TRBJ1-5; D gene unclear. This CDR3 has 14 residues. The V and J ends lost 7 bases and 2 bases respectively, with 12 bases between them. Germline V CDR1 and CDR2: LNHDA, SQIVND (reference sequence). CDR3 in amino acids: CASTRVEGNQPQHF. As DNA, the CDR3 is TGTGCCAGTACCCGGGTAGAGGGCAATCAGCCCCAGCATTTT.

V gene TRBV19 combines with J gene TRBJ2-1, with a possible D match to TRBD2 (6 bases). The V gene's germline CDR1 is LNHDA and CDR2 SQIVND (reference sequence). Trimming stripped 0 bases from V and 2 bases from J, with 17 bases between. This CDR3 comprises 18 residues. Here the CDR3 DNA reads TGTGCCAGTAGTATAGATCTCGGACGGGGGTTGCCCTACAATGAGCAGTTCTTC. Protein: CASSIDLGRGLPYNEQFF.